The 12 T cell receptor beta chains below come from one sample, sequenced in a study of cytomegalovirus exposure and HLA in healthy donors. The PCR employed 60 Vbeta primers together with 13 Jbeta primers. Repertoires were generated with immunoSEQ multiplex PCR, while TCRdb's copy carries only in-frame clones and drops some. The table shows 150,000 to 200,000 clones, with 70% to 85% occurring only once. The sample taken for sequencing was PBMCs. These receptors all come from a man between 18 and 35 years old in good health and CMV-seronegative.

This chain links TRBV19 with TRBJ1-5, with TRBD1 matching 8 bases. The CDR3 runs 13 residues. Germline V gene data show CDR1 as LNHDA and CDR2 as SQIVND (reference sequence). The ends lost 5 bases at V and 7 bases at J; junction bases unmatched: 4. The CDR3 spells CASSGTGQQPQHF. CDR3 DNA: TGTGCCAGTAGTGGGACAGGCCAGCAGCCCCAGCATTTT.

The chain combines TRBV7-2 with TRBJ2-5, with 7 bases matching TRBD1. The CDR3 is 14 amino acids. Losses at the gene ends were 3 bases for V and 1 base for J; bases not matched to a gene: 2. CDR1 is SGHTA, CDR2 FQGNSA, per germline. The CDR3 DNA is TGTGCCAGCAGCTTGACAGGGACCCAAGAGACCCAGTACTTC. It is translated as CASSLTGTQETQYF.

CDR3 nucleotides: TGCAGTGCCGCCCTCCATGAGAAAGCTTTCTTT. Encoded protein: CSAALHEKAFF. This chain connects TRBV20-1 to TRBJ1-1; no definite D call. Trimming stripped 6 bases from V and 9 bases from J, with 14 bases between. The CDR3 is 11 amino acids. Germline CDR1 reads DFQATT; CDR2 reads SNEGSKA (reference sequence).

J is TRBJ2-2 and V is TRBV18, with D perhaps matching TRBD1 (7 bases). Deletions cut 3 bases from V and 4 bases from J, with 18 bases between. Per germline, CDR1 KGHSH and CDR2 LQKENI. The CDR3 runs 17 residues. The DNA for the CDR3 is TGTGCCAGCTCACCCCGGATACCAGGGGGGATCACCGGGGAGCTGTTTTTT. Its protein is CASSPRIPGGITGELFF.

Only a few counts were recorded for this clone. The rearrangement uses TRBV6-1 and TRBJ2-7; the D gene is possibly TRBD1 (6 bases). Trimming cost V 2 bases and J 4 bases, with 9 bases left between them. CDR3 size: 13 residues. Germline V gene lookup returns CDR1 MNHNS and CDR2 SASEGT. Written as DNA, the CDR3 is TGTGCCAGCAGTGAATTCAGGGGTTACGAGCAGTACTTC. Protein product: CASSEFRGYEQYF.

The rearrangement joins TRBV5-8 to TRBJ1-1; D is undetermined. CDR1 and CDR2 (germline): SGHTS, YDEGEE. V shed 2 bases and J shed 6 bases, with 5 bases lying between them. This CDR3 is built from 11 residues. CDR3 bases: TGTGCCAGCAGCTTCAACTCTGAAGCTTTCTTT. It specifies CASSFNSEAFF.

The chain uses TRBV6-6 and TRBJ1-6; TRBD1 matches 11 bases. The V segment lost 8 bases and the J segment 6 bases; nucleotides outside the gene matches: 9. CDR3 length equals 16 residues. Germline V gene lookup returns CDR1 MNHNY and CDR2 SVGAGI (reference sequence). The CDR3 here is CASLERTGGTNSPLHF. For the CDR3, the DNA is TGTGCCAGCCTTGAACGGACAGGGGGCACTAATTCACCCCTCCACTTT.

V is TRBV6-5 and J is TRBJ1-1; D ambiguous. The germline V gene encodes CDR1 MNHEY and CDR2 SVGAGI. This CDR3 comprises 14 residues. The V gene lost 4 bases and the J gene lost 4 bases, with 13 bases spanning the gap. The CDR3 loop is CASSSGSQGTEAFF. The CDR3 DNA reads TGTGCCAGCAGTTCCGGGTCTCAAGGCACTGAAGCTTTCTTT.

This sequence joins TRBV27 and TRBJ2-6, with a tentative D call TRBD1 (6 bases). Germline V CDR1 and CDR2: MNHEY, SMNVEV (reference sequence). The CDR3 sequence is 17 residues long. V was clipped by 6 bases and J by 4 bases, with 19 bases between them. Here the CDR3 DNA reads TGTGCCAGCAGCCGGGACACAATGGCGTTGGGGGCCAACGTCCTGACTTTC. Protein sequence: CASSRDTMALGANVLTF. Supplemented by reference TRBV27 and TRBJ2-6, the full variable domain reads EAQVTQNPRYLITVTGKKLTVTCSQNMNHEYMSWYRQDPGLGLRQIYYSMNVEVTDKGDVPEGYKVSRKEKRNFPLILESPSPNQTSLYFCASSRDTMALGANVLTFGAGSRLTVL.

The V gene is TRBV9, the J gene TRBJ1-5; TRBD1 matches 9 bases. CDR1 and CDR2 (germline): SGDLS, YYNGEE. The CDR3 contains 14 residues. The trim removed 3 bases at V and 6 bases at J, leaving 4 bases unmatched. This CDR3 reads CASSEQGAGQPQHF. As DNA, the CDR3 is TGTGCCAGCAGCGAACAGGGGGCAGGTCAGCCCCAGCATTTT.

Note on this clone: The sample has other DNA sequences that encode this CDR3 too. The CDR3 DNA reads TGTGCCAGCAGCTTGAGGTCCTACGAGCAGTACTTC. This sequence encodes CASSLRSYEQYF. The chain recombines TRBV7-9 with TRBJ2-7; D is unresolved. Trimming stripped 3 bases from V and 1 base from J, with 4 bases between. Looked up from germline, CDR1 is SEHNR and CDR2 is FQNEAQ (reference sequence). CDR3 length: 12 amino acids. The full variable domain, completed using reference TRBV7-9 and TRBJ2-7, is DTGVSQNPRHKITKRGQNVTFRCDPISEHNRLYWYRQTLGQGPEFLTYFQNEAQLEKSRLLSDRFSAERPKGSFSTLEIQRTEQGDSAMYLCASSLRSYEQYFGPGTRLTVT.

In DNA form, the CDR3 reads TGTGCCAGCCCCCCTGCGGGTCTAACTAGCCTTTACAATGAGCAGTTCTTC. Translating it yields CASPPAGLTSLYNEQFF. The V gene is TRBV7-9, the J gene TRBJ2-1, with D perhaps matching TRBD2 (6 bases). Germline V gene data show CDR1 as SEHNR and CDR2 as FQNEAQ (reference sequence). The V end lost 8 bases, the J end lost 4 bases, and 24 bases lay between the germline ends. CDR3 length equals 17 residues.